This entry lists 11 T cell receptor beta chains sequenced from one sample in a study of T cell responses to AZD1222 COVID-19 vaccine. TCRdb's table, derived via immunoSEQ multiplex PCR, lists solely in-frame clones and lacks some. The sample includes around 110,000 clones, about 85% seen only once; the top ten take about 5%. The material sequenced was peripheral blood, taken 28 days after the second AZD1222 dose. The receptors come from an adult who received the AZD1222 COVID-19 vaccine.

J is TRBJ1-6 and V is TRBV2; 7 bases match TRBD1. Germline CDR1 is SNHLY and CDR2 is FYNNEI. V lost 4 bases to trimming and J lost 9 bases; unmatched junction nucleotides: 12. The CDR3 loop spans 16 amino acids. The CDR3 region has the DNA TGTGCCAGCAGTGTAGCGGGACAGAATTTTGGTTCACCCCTCCACTTT. Amino acid sequence: CASSVAGQNFGSPLHF.

The chain is built from TRBV11-2 and TRBJ2-3, with 11 bases fitting TRBD2. The CDR3 covers 14 residues. The V segment lost 6 bases and the J segment 4 bases; nucleotides outside the gene matches: 3. Germline CDR1 is SGHAT and CDR2 is FQNNGV. The CDR3 bases are TGTGCCAGCAGTCGGGGACTAGCGGCAGATACGCAGTATTTT. Residues: CASSRGLAADTQYF.

The rearrangement uses TRBV5-4 and TRBJ2-1; D may match TRBD1 or TRBD2 (6 bases each). Per the germline V gene, CDR1 is SGHNT and CDR2 is YYREEE (reference sequence). Trimming pared 4 bases from V and 9 bases from J, leaving 17 bases between. The CDR3 loop spans 14 amino acids. CDR3 in amino acids: CASSPSRGEGEQFF. Written as DNA, the CDR3 is TGTGCCAGCAGCCCCTCAAGGGGGGAAGGTGAGCAGTTCTTC.

In this sample, this clone turned up a few times. This sequence joins TRBV5-6 and TRBJ1-5; a possible D gene is TRBD1 (5 bases). The CDR3 spans 16 residues. The germline V and J ends were trimmed by 4 bases and 0 bases, with 14 bases remaining between them. Germline CDR1 SGHDT, CDR2 YYEEEE. This CDR3 reads CASSPRWQGSNQPQHF. In nucleotides, the CDR3 is TGTGCCAGCAGCCCGAGGTGGCAGGGTAGCAATCAGCCCCAGCATTTT. Filled out from reference TRBV5-6 and TRBJ1-5, the complete variable domain reads DAGVTQSPTHLIKTRGQQVTLRCSPKSGHDTVSWYQQALGQGPQFIFQYYEEEERQRGNFPDRFSGHQFPNYSSELNVNALLLGDSALYLCASSPRWQGSNQPQHFGDGTRLSIL.

This chain uses TRBV12-3 or TRBV12-4 with TRBJ1-2; D remains unclear. Between the trimmed V and J ends, which lost 4 bases and 0 bases, there was a span of 6 bases. This CDR3 spans 13 amino acids. This chain's CDR3 is CASSSSANYGYTF. CDR3 nucleotide sequence: TGTGCCAGCAGTTCCAGTGCTAACTATGGCTACACCTTC.

The CDR3 loop is CASRLTSGGAGELFF. The CDR3 DNA reads as TGTGCCAGCAGACTGACTAGCGGGGGGGCCGGGGAGCTGTTTTTT. The chain uses TRBV3-1 (or the pseudogene TRBV3-2) and TRBJ2-2; 14 bases match TRBD2. With V trimmed by 6 bases and J by 6 bases, 3 bases remained unmatched. The CDR3 has 15 amino acids. The V gene's germline CDR1 is LGHDT and CDR2 YNNKEL (reference sequence).

This rearrangement joins TRBV5-1 to TRBJ1-2; no firm D call. From germline, CDR1 is SGHRS and CDR2 YFSETQ. The CDR3 extends over 16 amino acids. V was trimmed by 4 bases and J by 2 bases, leaving 18 bases between them. CDR3 in amino acids: CASSTGPTKLNYGYTF. The CDR3 DNA reads as TGCGCCAGCAGCACCGGGCCGACCAAGCTAAACTATGGCTACACCTTC.

This clone has a single count. This rearrangement joins TRBV7-9 to TRBJ1-1; D call uncertain. Trimming shortened V by 1 base and J by 10 bases, and 10 bases separated the two germline ends. Germline CDR1 reads SEHNR; CDR2 reads FQNEAQ (reference sequence). The CDR3 spans 12 residues. The CDR3 coding sequence is TGTGCCAGCAGCTTAGAACAGATGGTAGCTTTCTTT. Translated, it gives CASSLEQMVAFF.

The V call is TRBV2, the J call TRBJ1-2; possible D gene TRBD1, 6 bases. V lost 6 bases to trimming and J lost 7 bases, with 18 bases between them. The CDR3 spans 14 residues. The germline V gene has CDR1 SNHLY and CDR2 FYNNEI. The CDR3 nucleotides read TGTGCCAGCAGGGAGGGCAGGGGCGCAAGTGGCTACACCTTC. It specifies CASREGRGASGYTF.

V usage is TRBV4-1 and J usage is TRBJ1-6, with D unresolved. CDR3 length equals 17 residues. Trimming took 0 bases from V and 0 from J, leaving 9 bases between them. Germline assignment: CDR1 MGHRA and CDR2 YSYEKL. The CDR3 nucleotides are TGCGCCAGCAGCCAAGATGAAACGAGCTCCTATAATTCACCCCTCCACTTT. Its translation: CASSQDETSSYNSPLHF.

This chain links TRBV7-9 with TRBJ1-1; no clear D gene. Germline V lookup: CDR1 SEHNR, CDR2 FQNEAQ (reference sequence). V dropped 3 bases and J dropped 0 bases, with 14 bases sitting between them. The CDR3 spans 16 residues. The DNA of the CDR3 is TGTGCCAGCAGCTTTAGCTTTCAGGACTTGAACACTGAAGCTTTCTTT. Translating gives CASSFSFQDLNTEAFF.